This is a list of T cell receptor beta chains from one sample in a study of siplizumab effects on memory and regulatory T cells. Repertoires were generated with immunoSEQ multiplex PCR, while TCRdb's copy carries only in-frame clones and drops some. The sample consists of some 100,000 clones, 85% to 95% of them appearing once. Material for sequencing was Tregs sorted from blood. These receptors originate from a human donor in good health. The CDR3 runs from the conserved cysteine through the conserved F or W. The D gene is left open where the match is weak. Clone size is not always given. Where it is, it says once, few, many or a class for expanded clones.

D: -
V: TRBV6-1
J: TRBJ1-1
size: -
CDR3: CASSVQGIRTEAFF
DNA: TGTGCCAGCAGCGTACAGGGTATTCGGACTGAAGCTTTCTTT

D: -
V: TRBV6-1
J: TRBJ1-1
size: -
CDR3: CASSDQGTGYTEAFF
DNA: TGTGCCAGCAGTGACCAGGGGACGGGGTACACTGAAGCTTTCTTT

D: TRBD1
V: TRBV6-1
J: TRBJ1-2
size: -
CDR3: CASSAEQGSGYGYTF
DNA: TGTGCCAGCAGTGCCGAACAGGGGTCCGGCTATGGCTACACCTTC

D: TRBD2
V: TRBV19
J: TRBJ2-7
size: -
CDR3: CASSLRTGTSGRVEQYF
DNA: TGTGCCAGTAGCTTAAGAACCGGGACTAGCGGGAGAGTCGAGCAGTACTTC

D: -
V: TRBV5-1
J: TRBJ1-6
size: -
CDR3: CASSLNMGAKSYNSPLHF
DNA: TGCGCCAGCAGCCTGAACATGGGGGCAAAGTCCTATAATTCACCCCTCCACTTT

D: -
V: TRBV6-6
J: TRBJ1-5
size: once
CDR3: CASSYLSSEGDQPQHF
DNA: TGTGCCAGCAGTTACCTGTCGTCTGAAGGCGATCAGCCCCAGCATTTT

D: -
V: TRBV7-9
J: TRBJ1-3
size: once
CDR3: CASSSQPETGSGNTIYF
DNA: TGTGCCAGCAGCTCACAGCCGGAGACAGGTAGTGGAAACACCATATATTTT

D: -
V: TRBV7-6
J: TRBJ2-1
size: -
CDR3: CASSLRGKGLDEQFF
DNA: TGTGCCAGCAGCTTGCGCGGGAAAGGGTTGGATGAGCAGTTCTTC

D: -
V: TRBV9
J: TRBJ2-2
size: -
CDR3: CASSGDTPRGTGELFF
DNA: TGTGCCAGCAGCGGAGACACTCCCAGGGGCACCGGGGAGCTGTTTTTT

D: -
V: TRBV27
J: TRBJ1-6
size: few
CDR3: CASSLSVGTSNSPLHF
DNA: TGTGCCAGCAGTTTATCCGTTGGGACAAGCAATTCACCCCTCCACTTT

D: -
V: TRBV5-5
J: TRBJ1-5
size: once
CDR3: CASSTGQPNQPQHF
DNA: TGTGCCAGCAGCACCGGACAGCCTAATCAGCCCCAGCATTTT

D: -
V: TRBV7-9
J: TRBJ2-7
size: -
CDR3: CAVGGVYEQYF
DNA: TGTGCCGTGGGGGGAGTCTACGAGCAGTACTTC

D: -
V: TRBV7-9
J: TRBJ2-7
size: -
CDR3: CASSAPGGTTYEQYF
DNA: TGTGCCAGCAGCGCTCCAGGAGGGACCACCTACGAGCAGTACTTC

D: -
V: TRBV2
J: TRBJ1-1
size: -
CDR3: CASPAGIPQNTEAFF
DNA: TGTGCCAGTCCCGCGGGGATCCCCCAGAACACTGAAGCTTTCTTT

D: TRBD2
V: TRBV5-6
J: TRBJ2-7
size: -
CDR3: CASSLGLAVSYEQYF
DNA: TGTGCCAGCAGCTTGGGACTAGCGGTTTCCTACGAGCAGTACTTC

D: -
V: TRBV7-3
J: TRBJ2-5
size: -
CDR3: CASSSGLPGAETQYF
DNA: TGTGCCAGCAGCTCTGGCCTGCCAGGGGCGGAGACCCAGTACTTC

D: -
V: TRBV2
J: TRBJ2-1
size: -
CDR3: CASKGYLVNEQFF
DNA: TGTGCCAGCAAGGGGTATTTGGTGAATGAGCAGTTCTTC

D: TRBD1
V: TRBV9
J: TRBJ2-2
size: -
CDR3: CASSVSSRGLTGELFF
DNA: TGTGCCAGCAGCGTTTCATCCAGGGGGCTCACCGGGGAGCTGTTTTTT

D: -
V: TRBV19
J: TRBJ1-5
size: -
CDR3: CASSMWLINQPQHF
DNA: TGTGCCAGTAGTATGTGGCTCATCAATCAGCCCCAGCATTTT

D: -
V: TRBV7-9
J: TRBJ1-2
size: -
CDR3: CASSPDRYSYGYTF
DNA: TGTGCCAGCAGCCCGGACAGATACTCCTATGGCTACACCTTC

D: -
V: TRBV28
J: TRBJ1-1
size: -
CDR3: CASRLNTEAFF
DNA: TGTGCCAGTAGATTAAACACTGAAGCTTTCTTT

D: TRBD1
V: TRBV15
J: TRBJ2-2
size: -
CDR3: CATSRDLTGGGTGELFF
DNA: TGTGCCACCAGCAGAGACTTGACAGGGGGTGGCACCGGGGAGCTGTTTTTT

D: -
V: TRBV18
J: TRBJ1-2
size: -
CDR3: CASSPPVGIYGYTF
DNA: TGTGCCAGCTCACCACCGGTAGGAATCTATGGCTACACCTTC

D: -
V: TRBV5-1
J: TRBJ2-7
size: -
CDR3: CASSFRDPPYEQYF
DNA: TGCGCCAGCAGCTTTCGGGATCCCCCCTACGAGCAGTACTTC

D: -
V: TRBV28
J: TRBJ2-1
size: -
CDR3: CASRKPDSSYNEQFF
DNA: TGTGCCAGCAGAAAACCGGACAGCTCCTACAATGAGCAGTTCTTC

D: -
V: TRBV6-5
J: TRBJ1-1
size: -
CDR3: CASSYSRQSNTEAFF
DNA: TGTGCCAGCAGTTACTCGAGACAGAGTAACACTGAAGCTTTCTTT

D: -
V: TRBV5-1
J: TRBJ2-7
size: -
CDR3: CASSLPGRAYEQYF
DNA: TGCGCCAGCAGCTTGCCGGGTAGGGCCTACGAGCAGTACTTC

D: -
V: TRBV7-9
J: TRBJ1-4
size: -
CDR3: CASTQTEGNEKLFF
DNA: TGTGCCAGCACGCAAACGGAGGGGAATGAAAAACTGTTTTTT

D: -
V: TRBV19
J: TRBJ2-7
size: -
CDR3: CASTGSYFQGYEQYF
DNA: TGTGCCAGTACCGGATCTTATTTTCAGGGCTACGAGCAGTACTTC

D: TRBD1
V: TRBV18
J: TRBJ2-7
size: once
CDR3: CASSPPTGGFSYEQYF
DNA: TGTGCCAGCTCACCACCGACAGGGGGCTTCTCCTACGAGCAGTACTTC

D: -
V: TRBV2
J: TRBJ2-2
size: -
CDR3: CASIRTLGSEDAGELFF
DNA: TGTGCCAGCATCAGAACCTTAGGCTCCGAAGACGCCGGGGAGCTGTTTTTT

D: -
V: TRBV5-1
J: TRBJ1-2
size: few
CDR3: CASSLGFGQYGYTF
DNA: TGCGCCAGCAGCTTGGGGTTTGGGCAGTATGGCTACACCTTC

D: TRBD1
V: TRBV27
J: TRBJ2-7
size: -
CDR3: CASSSPTGTGGYEQYF
DNA: TGTGCCAGCAGCTCCCCGACCGGGACAGGGGGCTACGAGCAGTACTTC

D: -
V: TRBV5-6
J: TRBJ2-5
size: -
CDR3: CASSSQGNQETQYF
DNA: TGTGCCAGCAGCTCCCAAGGCAACCAAGAGACCCAGTACTTC

D: -
V: TRBV4-1
J: TRBJ1-2
size: -
CDR3: CASSQDLRQTFNYGYTF
DNA: TGCGCCAGCAGCCAAGATCTCAGGCAGACTTTTAACTATGGCTACACCTTC

D: -
V: TRBV14
J: TRBJ2-1
size: -
CDR3: CASSPGTWRKVFDEQFF
DNA: TGTGCCAGCAGCCCCGGGACTTGGCGTAAAGTTTTTGATGAGCAGTTCTTC

D: -
V: TRBV19
J: TRBJ1-5
size: -
CDR3: CASTPLGRISNQPQHF
DNA: TGTGCCAGTACCCCCTTGGGCAGAATAAGCAATCAGCCCCAGCATTTT

D: -
V: TRBV27
J: TRBJ1-1
size: -
CDR3: CASWNWRAITEAFF
DNA: TGTGCCAGCTGGAACTGGAGGGCTATCACTGAAGCTTTCTTT

D: -
V: TRBV10-1
J: TRBJ2-3
size: -
CDR3: CASSESGMSADTQYF
DNA: TGCGCCAGCAGTGAGTCAGGGATGAGTGCAGATACGCAGTATTTT

D: -
V: TRBV29-1
J: TRBJ2-1
size: -
CDR3: CSVLGGKNEQFF
DNA: TGCAGCGTTTTGGGGGGTAAGAATGAGCAGTTCTTC

D: -
V: TRBV6-6
J: TRBJ2-5
size: -
CDR3: CASSYSGLQETQYF
DNA: TGTGCCAGCAGTTACTCTGGCCTCCAAGAGACCCAGTACTTC

D: -
V: TRBV7-9
J: TRBJ2-3
size: -
CDR3: CASSLGGTFTDTQYF
DNA: TGTGCCAGCAGCTTAGGGGGGACTTTCACAGATACGCAGTATTTT

D: -
V: TRBV4-1
J: TRBJ1-3
size: once
CDR3: CASSPNPTGGSGNTIYF
DNA: TGCGCCAGCAGCCCGAACCCGACAGGAGGGTCTGGAAACACCATATATTTT

D: TRBD2
V: TRBV29-1
J: TRBJ2-1
size: -
CDR3: CSVGGSSPYNEQFF
DNA: TGCAGCGTTGGCGGGAGCTCCCCCTACAATGAGCAGTTCTTC